This TCR beta chain was retrieved from a study of T-cell reconstitution after alpha-beta-depleted transplantation in children. CDR3 length: 15 amino acids. V was clipped by 1 base and J by 3 bases, with 12 bases between them. Unique molecular identifiers were used in preparing the TCRbeta library. In TCRdb, the PCR reads were re-called with MiXCR into one record per CDR3 protein. The sample has approximately 490,000 distinct CDR3 sequences, about an eighth seen once. The specimen was PBMCs from the stem cell graft donor, collected from the stem cell graft. This sequence joins TRBV12-3 or TRBV12-4 and TRBJ1-2, with D perhaps matching TRBD1 (5 bases). This sequence originates from a human donor who donated a stem cell graft to a child with combined immunodeficiency. The DNA of the CDR3 is TGTGCCAGCAGTTTAGGGCCGGGGGAAGACTATGGCTACACCTTC. Translation gives CASSLGPGEDYGYTF.